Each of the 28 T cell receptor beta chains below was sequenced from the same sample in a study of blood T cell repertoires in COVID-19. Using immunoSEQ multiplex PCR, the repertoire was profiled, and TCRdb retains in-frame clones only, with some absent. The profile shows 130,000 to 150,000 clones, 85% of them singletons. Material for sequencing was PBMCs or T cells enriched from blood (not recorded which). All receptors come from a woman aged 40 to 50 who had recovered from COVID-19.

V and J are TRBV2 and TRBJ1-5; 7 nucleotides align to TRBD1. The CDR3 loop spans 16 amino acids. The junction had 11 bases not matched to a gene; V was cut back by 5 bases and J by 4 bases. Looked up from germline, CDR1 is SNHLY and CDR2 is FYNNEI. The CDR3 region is CASSTGESGANQPQHF. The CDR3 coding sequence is TGTGCCAGCAGTACAGGGGAATCAGGAGCAAATCAGCCCCAGCATTTT.

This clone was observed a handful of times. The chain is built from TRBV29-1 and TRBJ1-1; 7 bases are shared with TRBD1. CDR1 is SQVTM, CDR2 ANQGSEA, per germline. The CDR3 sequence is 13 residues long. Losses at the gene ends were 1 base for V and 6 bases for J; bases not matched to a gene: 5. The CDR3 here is CSVEGQGPPEAFF. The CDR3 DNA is TGCAGCGTTGAAGGACAGGGTCCCCCTGAAGCTTTCTTT. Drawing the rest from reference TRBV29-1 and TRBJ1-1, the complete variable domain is SAVISQKPSRDICQRGTSLTIQCQVDSQVTMMFWYRQQPGQSLTLIATANQGSEATYESGFVIDKFPISRPNLTFSTLTVSNMSPEDSSIYLCSVEGQGPPEAFFGQGTRLTVV.

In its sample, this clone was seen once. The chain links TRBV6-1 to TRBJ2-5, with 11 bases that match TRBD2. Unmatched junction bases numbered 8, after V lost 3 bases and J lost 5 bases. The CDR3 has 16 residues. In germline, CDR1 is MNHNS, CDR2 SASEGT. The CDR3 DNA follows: TGTGCCAGCAGTGAGAGTAGCGGGAGGGCCTTTGAGACCCAGTACTTC. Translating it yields CASSESSGRAFETQYF.

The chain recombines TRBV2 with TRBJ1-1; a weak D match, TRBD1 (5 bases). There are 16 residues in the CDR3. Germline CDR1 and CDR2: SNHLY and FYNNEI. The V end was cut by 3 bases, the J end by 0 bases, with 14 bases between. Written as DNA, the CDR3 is TGTGCCAGCAGTGAGGCGGACAACCTTATGAACACTGAAGCTTTCTTT. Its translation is CASSEADNLMNTEAFF.

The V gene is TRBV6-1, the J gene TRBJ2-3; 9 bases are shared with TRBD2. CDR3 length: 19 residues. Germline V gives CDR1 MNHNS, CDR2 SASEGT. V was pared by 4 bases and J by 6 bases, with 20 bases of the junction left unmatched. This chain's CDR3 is CASSGIRGLADSYGDTQYF. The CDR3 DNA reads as TGTGCCAGCAGTGGCATTAGGGGACTAGCTGACTCATACGGGGATACGCAGTATTTT.

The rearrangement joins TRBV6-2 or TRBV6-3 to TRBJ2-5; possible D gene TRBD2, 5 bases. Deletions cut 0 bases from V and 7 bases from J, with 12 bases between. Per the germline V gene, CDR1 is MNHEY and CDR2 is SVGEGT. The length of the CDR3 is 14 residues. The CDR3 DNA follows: TGTGCCAGCAGTTACTCGAAGGGCGAGGGGACCCAGTACTTC. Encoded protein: CASSYSKGEGTQYF.

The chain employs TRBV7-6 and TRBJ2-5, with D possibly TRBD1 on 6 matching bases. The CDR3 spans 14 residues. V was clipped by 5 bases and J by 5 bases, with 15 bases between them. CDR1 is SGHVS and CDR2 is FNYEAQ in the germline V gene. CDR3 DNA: TGTGCCAGCAGCCATACAGGGTCCCGGGAGACCCAGTACTTC. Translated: CASSHTGSRETQYF. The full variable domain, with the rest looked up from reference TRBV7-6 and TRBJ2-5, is GAGVSQSPRYKVTKRGQDVALRCDPISGHVSLYWYRQALGQGPEFLTYFNYEAQQDKSGLPNDRFSAERPEGSISTLTIQRTEQRDSAMYRCASSHTGSRETQYFGPGTRLLVL.

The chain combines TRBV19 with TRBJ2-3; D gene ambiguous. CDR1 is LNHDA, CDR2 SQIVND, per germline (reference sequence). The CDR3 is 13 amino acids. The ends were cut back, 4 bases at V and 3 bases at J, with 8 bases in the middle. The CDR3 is CASSNPDTDTQYF. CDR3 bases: TGTGCCAGTAGTAACCCAGATACAGATACGCAGTATTTT.

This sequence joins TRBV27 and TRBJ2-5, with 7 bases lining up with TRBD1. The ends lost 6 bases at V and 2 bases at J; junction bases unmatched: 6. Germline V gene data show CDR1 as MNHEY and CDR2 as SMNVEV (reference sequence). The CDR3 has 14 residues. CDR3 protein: CASSPGQIQETQYF. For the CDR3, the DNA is TGTGCCAGCAGCCCGGGACAGATACAAGAGACCCAGTACTTC.

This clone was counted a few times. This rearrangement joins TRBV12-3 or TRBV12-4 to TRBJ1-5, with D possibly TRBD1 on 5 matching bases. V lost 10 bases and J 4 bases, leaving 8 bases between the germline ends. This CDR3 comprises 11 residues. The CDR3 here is CAKEGNQPQHF. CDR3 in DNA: TGTGCCAAGGAGGGGAATCAGCCCCAGCATTTT.

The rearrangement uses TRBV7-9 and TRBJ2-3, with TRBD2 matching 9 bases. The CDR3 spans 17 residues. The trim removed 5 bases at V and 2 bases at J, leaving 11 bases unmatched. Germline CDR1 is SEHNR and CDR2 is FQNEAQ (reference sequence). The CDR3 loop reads CASSPPLAGNPTDTQYF. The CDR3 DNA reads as TGTGCCAGCAGCCCACCCCTAGCGGGGAACCCCACAGATACGCAGTATTTT.

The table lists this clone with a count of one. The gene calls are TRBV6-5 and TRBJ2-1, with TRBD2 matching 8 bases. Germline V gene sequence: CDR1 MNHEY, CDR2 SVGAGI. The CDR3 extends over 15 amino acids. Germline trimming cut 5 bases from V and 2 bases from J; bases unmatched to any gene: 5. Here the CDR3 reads CASSPSGGTYNEQFF. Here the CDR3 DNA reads TGTGCCAGCAGTCCGAGCGGGGGAACCTACAATGAGCAGTTCTTC.

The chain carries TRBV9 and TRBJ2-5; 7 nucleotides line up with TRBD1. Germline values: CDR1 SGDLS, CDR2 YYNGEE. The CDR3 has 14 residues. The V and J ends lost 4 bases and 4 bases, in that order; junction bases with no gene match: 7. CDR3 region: CASSSTTGTETQYF. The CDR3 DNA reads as TGTGCCAGCAGCTCAACGACAGGGACAGAGACCCAGTACTTC.

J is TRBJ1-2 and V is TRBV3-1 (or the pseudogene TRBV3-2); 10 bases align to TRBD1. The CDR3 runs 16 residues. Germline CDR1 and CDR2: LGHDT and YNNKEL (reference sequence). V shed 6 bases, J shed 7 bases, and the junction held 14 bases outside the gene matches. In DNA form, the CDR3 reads TGTGCCAGCAGAAAAGGTGTGGGACAGGGGATTATTGGCTACACCTTC. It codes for CASRKGVGQGIIGYTF.

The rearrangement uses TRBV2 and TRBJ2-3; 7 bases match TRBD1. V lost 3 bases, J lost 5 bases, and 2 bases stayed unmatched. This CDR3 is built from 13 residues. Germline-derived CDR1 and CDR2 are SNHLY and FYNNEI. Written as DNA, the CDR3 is TGTGCCAGCAGTGAGAACAGGGGAGATACGCAGTATTTT. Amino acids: CASSENRGDTQYF.

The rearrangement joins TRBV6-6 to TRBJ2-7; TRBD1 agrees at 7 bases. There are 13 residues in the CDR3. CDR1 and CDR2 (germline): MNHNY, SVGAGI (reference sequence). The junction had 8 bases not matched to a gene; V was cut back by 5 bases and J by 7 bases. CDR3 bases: TGTGCCAGCAGTGTCGGGACAGCCCGGGAGCAGTACTTC. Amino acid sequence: CASSVGTAREQYF.

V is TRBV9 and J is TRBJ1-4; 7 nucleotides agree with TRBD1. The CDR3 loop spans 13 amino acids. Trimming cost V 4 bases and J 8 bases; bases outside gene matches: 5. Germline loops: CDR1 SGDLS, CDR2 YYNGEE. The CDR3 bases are TGTGCCAGCAGCAGGGGGCGTGGGGAAAAACTGTTTTTT. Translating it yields CASSRGRGEKLFF.

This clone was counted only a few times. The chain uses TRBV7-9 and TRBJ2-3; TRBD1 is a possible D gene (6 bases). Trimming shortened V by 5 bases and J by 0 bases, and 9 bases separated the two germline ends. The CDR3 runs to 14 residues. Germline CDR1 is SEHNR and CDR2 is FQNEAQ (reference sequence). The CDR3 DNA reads TGTGCCAGCAGCGTTACAGGGAGCACAGATACGCAGTATTTT. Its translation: CASSVTGSTDTQYF.

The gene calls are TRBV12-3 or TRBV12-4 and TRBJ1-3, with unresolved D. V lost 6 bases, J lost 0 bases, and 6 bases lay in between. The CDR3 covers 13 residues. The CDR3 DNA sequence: TGTGCCAGCAGGTCGAGCTCTGGAAACACCATATATTTT. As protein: CASRSSSGNTIYF.

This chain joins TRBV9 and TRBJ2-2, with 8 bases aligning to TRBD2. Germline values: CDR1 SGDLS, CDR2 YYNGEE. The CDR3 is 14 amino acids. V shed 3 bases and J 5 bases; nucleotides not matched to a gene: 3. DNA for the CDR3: TGTGCCAGCAGCGCAGTAGCGGGGACCGGGGAGCTGTTTTTT. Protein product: CASSAVAGTGELFF.

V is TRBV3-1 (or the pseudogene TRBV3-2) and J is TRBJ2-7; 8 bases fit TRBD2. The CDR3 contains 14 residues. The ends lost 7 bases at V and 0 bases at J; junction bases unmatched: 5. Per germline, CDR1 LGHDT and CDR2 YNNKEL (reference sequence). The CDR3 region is CASTLAGSSYEQYF. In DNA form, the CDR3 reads TGTGCCAGCACGTTAGCGGGATCCTCCTACGAGCAGTACTTC.

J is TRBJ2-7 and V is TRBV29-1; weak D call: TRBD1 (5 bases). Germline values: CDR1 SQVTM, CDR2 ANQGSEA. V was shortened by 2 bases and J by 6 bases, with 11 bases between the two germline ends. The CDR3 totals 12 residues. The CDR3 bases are TGCAGCGTTGAAACAGGTGCCCGCGAGCAGTACTTC. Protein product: CSVETGAREQYF.

CDR3 region: CASSSGGAPGELFF. In nucleotides, the CDR3 is TGTGCCAGCAGCAGCGGGGGGGCCCCCGGGGAGCTGTTTTTT. The chain uses TRBV7-9 and TRBJ2-2, with 10 bases lining up with TRBD2. CDR3 length: 14 amino acids. Germline values: CDR1 SEHNR, CDR2 FQNEAQ (reference sequence). J lost 6 bases, V lost 5 bases, and 3 bases had no gene match.

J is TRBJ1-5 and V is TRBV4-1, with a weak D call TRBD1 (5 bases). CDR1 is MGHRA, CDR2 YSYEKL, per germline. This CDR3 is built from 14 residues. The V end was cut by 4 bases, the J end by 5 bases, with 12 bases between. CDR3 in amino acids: CASSPTETHQPQHF. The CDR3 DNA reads TGCGCCAGCAGCCCGACAGAGACACATCAGCCCCAGCATTTT.

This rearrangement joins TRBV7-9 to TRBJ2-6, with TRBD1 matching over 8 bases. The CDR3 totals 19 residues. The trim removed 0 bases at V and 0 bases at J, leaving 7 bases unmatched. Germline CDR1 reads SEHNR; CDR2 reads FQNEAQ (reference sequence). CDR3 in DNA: TGTGCCAGCAGCTTAGCTACAGGGGGTCCCCTCTCTGGGGCCAACGTCCTGACTTTC. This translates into CASSLATGGPLSGANVLTF.

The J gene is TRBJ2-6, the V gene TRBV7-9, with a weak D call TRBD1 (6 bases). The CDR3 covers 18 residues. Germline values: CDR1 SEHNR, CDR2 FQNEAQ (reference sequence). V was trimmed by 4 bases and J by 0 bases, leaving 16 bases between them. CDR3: CASSSSGHPGSGANVLTF. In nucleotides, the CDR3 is TGTGCCAGCAGCTCTTCGGGACACCCAGGCTCTGGGGCCAACGTCCTGACTTTC.

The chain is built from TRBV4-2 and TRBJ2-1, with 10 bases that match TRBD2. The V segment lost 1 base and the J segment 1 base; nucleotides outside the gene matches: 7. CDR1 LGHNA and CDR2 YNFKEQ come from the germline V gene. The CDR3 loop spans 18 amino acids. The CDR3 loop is CASSQVASGGSSYNEQFF. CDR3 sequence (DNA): TGTGCCAGCAGCCAAGTAGCTAGCGGGGGCTCTTCCTACAATGAGCAGTTCTTC.

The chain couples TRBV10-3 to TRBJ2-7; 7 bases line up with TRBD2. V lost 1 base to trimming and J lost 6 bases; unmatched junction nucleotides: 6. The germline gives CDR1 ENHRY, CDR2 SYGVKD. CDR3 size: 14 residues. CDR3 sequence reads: CAISELTGGLEQYF. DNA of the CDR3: TGTGCCATCAGTGAGTTAACGGGAGGTCTCGAGCAGTACTTC.